The clone carrying this T cell receptor beta chain was counted a few times. This CDR3 contains 12 residues. CDR1 and CDR2 from the germline V gene are ENHRY and SYGVKD. The trim removed 8 bases at V and 8 bases at J, leaving 6 bases unmatched. This record comes from a study of beta chain features in type 1 diabetes. The whole isolated RNA underwent reverse transcription, so sequencing captured expressed TCRB transcripts. Assay used: immunoSEQ multiplex PCR; TCRdb lists only in-frame clones, some missing. The sample yields 150,000 or so clones, over 7.5% seen once. The chain combines TRBV10-3 with TRBJ1-5; 7 bases fit TRBD1. The receptor's source is a woman under 30 in good health. Source material: central memory CD4+ T cells from blood. The CDR3 loop is CAILLQGKPQHF. CDR3 sequence (DNA): TGTGCCATCCTCCTACAGGGGAAGCCCCAGCATTTT.